This TCR beta chain was retrieved from a study of response to subunit inactivated influenza vaccine. Notes on the study in general: A suggestion made by the authors is that each seasonal influenza vaccination recruits few new T cells.

Concerning this clonotype: Its antigen is as yet unknown.

TCRdb re-called the RT-PCR reads through MiXCR, storing one row per CDR3 protein. The sample lists around 480,000 distinct CDR3 sequences, 15% to 20% seen once, with approximately 3% in the top ten. This receptor was identified in a man aged 50 to 75 who received an inactivated influenza vaccine. The input for sequencing was CD4+ T cells sorted from PBMCs, taken around 25 months after vaccination.

For the CDR3, the DNA is TGCGCCAGCAGCCAAGATGGTGGGTGGGGCAATCAGCCCCAGCATTTT. Translation: CASSQDGGWGNQPQHF. The chain uses TRBV4-1 and TRBJ1-5, with D uncertain. The length of the CDR3 is 16 residues. Germline V gene lookup returns CDR1 MGHRA and CDR2 YSYEKL. V shed 0 bases and J shed 2 bases, with 11 bases lying between them.